Described below is a single TCR beta chain sequence and its context. Only in-frame clones appear in the TCRdb table, and some are missing; sequencing was by immunoSEQ multiplex PCR. The table has around 19,000 clones, 70% to 75% seen once. The data stem from a study of OX40 agonist ivuxolimab in advanced cancers. Study details: People in dose escalation had one of these cancers: hepatocellular carcinoma, melanoma, renal cell or head and neck cancer.

Looked up from germline, CDR1 is SGHRS and CDR2 is YFSETQ. The CDR3 contains 16 residues. Germline trimming cut 2 bases from V and 4 bases from J; bases unmatched to any gene: 10. V and J are TRBV5-1 and TRBJ2-7, with 9 bases matching TRBD1. The TCR sequence derives from an adult with an advanced solid tumor such as melanoma, head and neck, liver or kidney cancer. The material sequenced was CD4+ or CD8+ T cells sorted from blood, taken in a trial of the OX40 agonist ivuxolimab. The CDR3 nucleotides are TGCGCCAGCAGCTTAACGGGACAGGGTATTTTTTACGAGCAGTACTTC. It translates to CASSLTGQGIFYEQYF.